This T cell receptor (beta chain) was captured by sequencing in a study of T cells after yellow fever vaccination (dated 2019 in TCRdb). Concerning the study at large: Libraries from fractions with low cell numbers were prepared with the SMART-Seq v4 Ultra Low Input RNA kit. Bulk TCR alpha and beta repertoires were sequenced longitudinally to track T-cell clones before and after primary and booster YFV17D yellow fever vaccination. Two healthy male donors, one aged 18 to 29 and one aged 30 to 40 years, made up the cohort. Blood samples were taken at several timepoints before and after primary and secondary immunization, and bulk PBMC replicates and cell subsets were isolated. Study-level results and caveats: After the booster, most of the clones that had expanded following primary vaccination were detected again (approximately 96% of CD4 and around 90% of CD8), which suggests that memory was broadly maintained. A small fraction of clonotypes appeared in both the CD4 and CD8 compartments, likely as a result of convergent recombination. Because abundant contaminating clonotypes from the bulk population could be contained in FACS-sorted repertoires, computational filtering was required. Compared with the primary T-cell response, the secondary T-cell response was weaker but faster, peaking on day 5 rather than day 15. Because the study included only two donors, the extent to which the findings can be generalized is limited.

In the paper's terms, the treatment or condition label means: live attenuated yellow fever vaccine strain. A standard Ficoll-Paque protocol was used to isolate PBMCs from peripheral blood. Dynabeads CD4 and CD8 positive selection kits were used to isolate CD4 and CD8 T-cell fractions. TriZol was used to extract RNA from bulk PBMCs, from CD4 and CD8 fractions, and from dextramer-positive and dextramer-negative fractions. The CDR3 contains 15 residues, cysteine and phenylalanine counted. The only DNA kept is the CDR3, 45 bases in frame from the first base. Relative to germline, V is missing 5 bases and J is missing 2 bases, with 7 bases of the junction outside any gene match. The germline V gene supplies CDR1 SGHTA and CDR2 FQGTGA. Sequencing took place on an Illumina NovaSeq 6000. TCR cDNA was synthesized by 5'RACE template switching, which introduced a universal primer site and unique molecular identifiers. Priming of cDNA synthesis was performed from both the TCR alpha and TCR beta constant segments. Library amplification used two PCR steps, and the second PCR step added sample barcodes and sequencing adapters. Sequencing of the libraries was done on either Illumina HiSeq 2500 (2x100 bp) or NovaSeq (2x150 bp). The original pipeline was this. Reads were demultiplexed and collapsed into UMI consensus sequences with MIGEC, and V(D)J alignment was performed with MiXCR. Using edgeR on replicate PBMC samples, clonotypes were called vaccine-responding if FDR was below 0.01 and the log2 fold change was above 5 up to day 15. Each bulk clonotype was labeled CD4 or CD8 based on which sequenced repertoire, CD4 or CD8, contained the clonotype at higher abundance. The public reads were reanalyzed by TCRdb: fastp trimming at Q25, MiXCR alignment, in-frame beta chains only. Rows with a matching CDR3 protein are joined into one entry that keeps the most common DNA and genes. None of the V and J calls come from the authors' own analysis; TCRdb made them. For this sample the table gives about 340,000 distinct CDR3 sequences, of which under 15% were detected only once. Of the sample, approximately 3.4% falls within the top ten clones.

This clonotype appeared many times. Its antigen has not been determined. Base qualities are missing; no much larger clone stands one base away. This TCR was sampled from a man aged 18 to 30 who received the YFV17D yellow fever vaccine. The starting material was CD4+ T cells sorted from PBMCs, obtained 15 days after the yellow fever booster vaccination. This chain joins TRBV7-3 to TRBJ2-5, with 8 bases matching TRBD1. The DNA sequence is given as TGTGCCAGCAGCCCCCGGACAGGGCGACAAGAGACCCAGTACTTC. Translated, this gives CASSPRTGRQETQYF.